This T cell receptor beta chain came from a study of T cell changes during pregnancy in multiple sclerosis. Germline CDR1 LNHDA, CDR2 SQIVND (reference sequence). The CDR3 runs to 14 residues. Trimming cost V 4 bases and J 7 bases; bases outside gene matches: 7. Clones were sequenced by immunoSEQ multiplex PCR, and TCRdb holds only the in-frame ones, with some missing. The sample has fewer than 85,000 clones, roughly 92% seen once; the top ten hold 2%. This TCR derives from a female donor with multiple sclerosis, enrolled in a pregnancy study. The sample here was peripheral blood, taken in the second trimester of pregnancy. The chain recombines TRBV19 with TRBJ2-1; 7 bases line up with TRBD1. The CDR3 region is CASSTQGFPNEQFF. The CDR3 DNA reads as TGTGCCAGTAGTACACAGGGGTTTCCAAATGAGCAGTTCTTC.